This T cell receptor beta chain was obtained from a study of cytomegalovirus exposure and HLA in healthy donors. For this clone: No antigen is known for it.

The germline V and J ends were trimmed by 2 bases and 2 bases, with 11 bases remaining between them. The CDR3 contains 15 residues. Looked up from germline, CDR1 is MNHEY and CDR2 is SVGAGI. 13 Jbeta primers and 60 Vbeta primers were used for the PCR. Per the authors' pipeline: A follow-up analysis tallied some 80 million unique TCR beta chains, some 11 million shared. This table comes from immunoSEQ multiplex PCR, and its TCRdb copy is limited to in-frame clones, with some not included. From that table come the V and J calls and clone size; the DNA was used to work out D and trimming. The sample lists about 210,000 clones; more than 75% were seen once. The study, taken as a whole, reports: Fewer N-insertions (relative to the approximately 700-donor mean) were reportedly seen in an Asian-associated ancestry cluster in a later analysis. Some public TCRs appeared in many individuals, while most sequences were rare. Certain sequence variants were highly shared and formed a cluster, and this cluster was likely a sequencing artifact.

Sequenced material: PBMCs. This sequence originates from a girl aged 2-10 years in good health and CMV-seronegative. The chain carries TRBV6-5 and TRBJ2-3; maybe TRBD2 (6 bases). Here the CDR3 reads CASSYQRGATDTQYF. CDR3 in DNA: TGTGCCAGCAGTTACCAGCGCGGGGCCACAGATACGCAGTATTTT.